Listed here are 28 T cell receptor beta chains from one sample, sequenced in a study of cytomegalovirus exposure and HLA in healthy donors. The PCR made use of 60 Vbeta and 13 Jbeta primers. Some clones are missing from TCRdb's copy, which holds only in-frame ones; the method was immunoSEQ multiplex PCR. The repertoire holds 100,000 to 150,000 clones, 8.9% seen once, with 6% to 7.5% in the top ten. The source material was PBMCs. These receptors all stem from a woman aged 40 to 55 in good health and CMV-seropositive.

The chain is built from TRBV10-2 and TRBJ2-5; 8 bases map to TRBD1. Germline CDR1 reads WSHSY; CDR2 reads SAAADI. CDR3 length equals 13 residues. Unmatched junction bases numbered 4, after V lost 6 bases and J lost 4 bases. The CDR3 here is CASSRQGSETQYF. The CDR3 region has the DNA TGCGCCAGCAGCAGACAGGGGTCAGAGACCCAGTACTTC.

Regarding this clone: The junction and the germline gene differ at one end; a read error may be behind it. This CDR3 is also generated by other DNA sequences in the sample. The CDR3 DNA reads as TGTGCCAGCAGCCCAAACAGGGGGAGGAACACTGAAGCCTTCTTT. Its translation is CASSPNRGRNTEAFF. This chain connects TRBV6-5 to TRBJ1-1; 8 bases map to TRBD1. The CDR3 has 15 amino acids. Germline V gives CDR1 MNHEY, CDR2 SVGAGI.

CDR3 residues: CASSLAYRGANTEAFF. CDR3 DNA sequence: TGTGCCAGTAGTCTCGCCTACAGGGGGGCGAACACTGAAGCTTTCTTT. The V gene is TRBV19, the J gene TRBJ1-1, with TRBD1 identical over 8 bases. Germline CDR1 reads LNHDA; CDR2 reads SQIVND (reference sequence). This CDR3 region has 16 residues. V trimming: 5 bases; J trimming: 1 base; junction bases outside the gene matches: 9.

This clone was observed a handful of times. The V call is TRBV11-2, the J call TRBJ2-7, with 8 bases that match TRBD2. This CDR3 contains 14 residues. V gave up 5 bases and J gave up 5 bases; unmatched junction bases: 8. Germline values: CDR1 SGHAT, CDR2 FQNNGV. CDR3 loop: CASSPQPGGNEQYF. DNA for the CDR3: TGTGCCAGCAGCCCCCAACCGGGGGGGAACGAGCAGTACTTC.

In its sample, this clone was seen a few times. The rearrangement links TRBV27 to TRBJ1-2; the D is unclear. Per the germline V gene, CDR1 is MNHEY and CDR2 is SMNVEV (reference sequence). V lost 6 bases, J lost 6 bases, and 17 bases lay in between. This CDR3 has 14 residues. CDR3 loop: CASRSPGKEDGYTF. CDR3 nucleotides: TGTGCCAGCAGATCGCCGGGGAAAGAGGATGGCTACACCTTC.

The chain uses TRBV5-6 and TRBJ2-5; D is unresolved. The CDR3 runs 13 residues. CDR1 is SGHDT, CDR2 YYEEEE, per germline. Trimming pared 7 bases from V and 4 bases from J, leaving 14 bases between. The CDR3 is CASLKRSSETQYF. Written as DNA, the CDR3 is TGTGCCAGCCTTAAACGGAGCTCAGAGACCCAGTACTTC.

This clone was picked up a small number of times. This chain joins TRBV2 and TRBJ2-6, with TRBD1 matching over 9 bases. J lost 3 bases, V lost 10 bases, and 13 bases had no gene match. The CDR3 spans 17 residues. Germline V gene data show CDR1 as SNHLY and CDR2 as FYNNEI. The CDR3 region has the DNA TGTGCCACCAGAGCGGGGACAGGGTGGGGTGGGGCCAACGTCCTGACTTTC. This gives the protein CATRAGTGWGGANVLTF.

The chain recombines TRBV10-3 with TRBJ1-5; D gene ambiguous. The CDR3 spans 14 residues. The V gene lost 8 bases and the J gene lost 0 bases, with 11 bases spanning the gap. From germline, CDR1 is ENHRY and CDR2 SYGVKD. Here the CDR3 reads CAIPPGNSNQPQHF. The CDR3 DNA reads TGTGCCATCCCCCCAGGTAATAGCAATCAGCCCCAGCATTTT.

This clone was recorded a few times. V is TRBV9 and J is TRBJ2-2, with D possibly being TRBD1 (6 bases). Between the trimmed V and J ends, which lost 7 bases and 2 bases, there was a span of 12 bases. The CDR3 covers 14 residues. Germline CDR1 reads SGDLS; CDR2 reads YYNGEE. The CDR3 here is CASQDRSNTGELFF. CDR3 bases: TGTGCCAGCCAAGACAGGAGCAACACCGGGGAGCTGTTTTTT.

The CDR3 is CASSMDRVYGYTF. The CDR3 DNA sequence: TGTGCCAGTAGTATGGACAGGGTCTATGGCTACACCTTC. This sequence joins TRBV19 and TRBJ1-2; 8 nucleotides line up with TRBD1. With 3 bases clipped from V and 4 bases from J, the junction kept 1 base outside the gene matches. In germline, CDR1 is LNHDA, CDR2 SQIVND (reference sequence). This CDR3 has 13 amino acids.

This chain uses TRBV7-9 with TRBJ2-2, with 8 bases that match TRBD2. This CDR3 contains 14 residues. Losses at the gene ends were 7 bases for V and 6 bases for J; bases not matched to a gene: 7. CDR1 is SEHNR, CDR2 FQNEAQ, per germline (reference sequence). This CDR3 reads CASISGTSPGELFF. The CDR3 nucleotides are TGTGCCAGCATCTCCGGGACTAGTCCCGGGGAGCTGTTTTTT. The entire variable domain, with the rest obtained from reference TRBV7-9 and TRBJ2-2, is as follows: DTGVSQNPRHKITKRGQNVTFRCDPISEHNRLYWYRQTLGQGPEFLTYFQNEAQLEKSRLLSDRFSAERPKGSFSTLEIQRTEQGDSAMYLCASISGTSPGELFFGEGSRLTVL.

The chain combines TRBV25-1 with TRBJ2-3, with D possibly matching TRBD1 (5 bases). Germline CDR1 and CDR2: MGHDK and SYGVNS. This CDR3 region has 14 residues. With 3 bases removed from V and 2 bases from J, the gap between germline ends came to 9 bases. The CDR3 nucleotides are TGTGCCAGCAGTGACAGGGCCACCACAGATACGCAGTATTTT. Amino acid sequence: CASSDRATTDTQYF.

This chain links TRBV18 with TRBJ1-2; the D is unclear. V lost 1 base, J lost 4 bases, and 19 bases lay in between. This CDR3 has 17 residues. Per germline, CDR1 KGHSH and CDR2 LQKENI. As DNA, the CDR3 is TGTGCCAGCTCACCACAACGGACGGAGCGCGAGGGCTATGGCTACACCTTC. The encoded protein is CASSPQRTEREGYGYTF.

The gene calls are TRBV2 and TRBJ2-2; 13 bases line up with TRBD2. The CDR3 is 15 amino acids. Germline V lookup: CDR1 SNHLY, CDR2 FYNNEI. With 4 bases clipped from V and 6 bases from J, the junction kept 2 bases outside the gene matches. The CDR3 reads CASSGLAGGAGELFF. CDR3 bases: TGTGCCAGCAGTGGACTAGCGGGGGGAGCCGGGGAGCTGTTTTTT.

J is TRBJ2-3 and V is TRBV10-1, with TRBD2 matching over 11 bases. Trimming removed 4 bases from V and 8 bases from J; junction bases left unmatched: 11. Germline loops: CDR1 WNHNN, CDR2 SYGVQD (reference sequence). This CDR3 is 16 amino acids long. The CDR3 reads CASSALAGGTVSTQYF. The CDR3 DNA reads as TGCGCCAGCAGTGCGCTAGCGGGGGGTACTGTAAGTACGCAGTATTTT.

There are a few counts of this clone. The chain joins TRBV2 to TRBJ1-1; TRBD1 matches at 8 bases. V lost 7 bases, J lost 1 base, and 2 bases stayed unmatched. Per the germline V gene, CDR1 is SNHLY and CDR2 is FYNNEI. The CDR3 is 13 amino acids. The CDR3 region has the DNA TGTGCCAGCAAGGGACAGGAGAACACTGAAGCTTTCTTT. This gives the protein CASKGQENTEAFF. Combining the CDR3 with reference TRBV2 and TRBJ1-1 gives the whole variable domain EPEVTQTPSHQVTQMGQEVILRCVPISNHLYFYWYRQILGQKVEFLVSFYNNEISEKSEIFDDQFSVERPDGSNFTLKIRSTKLEDSAMYFCASKGQENTEAFFGQGTRLTVV.

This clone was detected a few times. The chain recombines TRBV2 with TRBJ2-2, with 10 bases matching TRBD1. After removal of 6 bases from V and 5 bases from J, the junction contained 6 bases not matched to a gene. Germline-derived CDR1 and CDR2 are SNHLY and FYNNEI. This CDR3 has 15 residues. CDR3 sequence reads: CASRRDRGRTGELFF. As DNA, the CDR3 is TGTGCCAGCAGGCGGGACAGGGGAAGAACCGGGGAGCTGTTTTTT.

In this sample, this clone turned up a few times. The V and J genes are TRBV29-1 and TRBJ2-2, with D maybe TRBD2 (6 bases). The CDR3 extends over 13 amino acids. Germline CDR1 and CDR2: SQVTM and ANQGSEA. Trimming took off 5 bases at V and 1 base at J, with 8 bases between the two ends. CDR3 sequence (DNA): TGCAGCGTTCGGGGACTGAACACCGGGGAGCTGTTTTTT. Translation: CSVRGLNTGELFF.

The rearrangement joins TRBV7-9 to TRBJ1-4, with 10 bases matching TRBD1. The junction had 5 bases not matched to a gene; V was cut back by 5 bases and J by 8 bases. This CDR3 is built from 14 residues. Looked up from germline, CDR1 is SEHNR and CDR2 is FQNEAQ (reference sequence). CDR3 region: CASSLGQGMEKLFF. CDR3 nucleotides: TGTGCCAGCAGCCTGGGACAGGGGATGGAAAAACTGTTTTTT.

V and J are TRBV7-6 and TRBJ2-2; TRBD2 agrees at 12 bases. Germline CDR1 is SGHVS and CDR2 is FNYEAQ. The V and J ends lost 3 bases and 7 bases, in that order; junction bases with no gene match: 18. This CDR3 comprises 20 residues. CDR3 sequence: CASSLGPRASGGDQVGELFF. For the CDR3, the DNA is TGTGCCAGCAGCTTGGGACCCAGAGCTAGCGGGGGGGACCAGGTCGGGGAGCTGTTTTTT.

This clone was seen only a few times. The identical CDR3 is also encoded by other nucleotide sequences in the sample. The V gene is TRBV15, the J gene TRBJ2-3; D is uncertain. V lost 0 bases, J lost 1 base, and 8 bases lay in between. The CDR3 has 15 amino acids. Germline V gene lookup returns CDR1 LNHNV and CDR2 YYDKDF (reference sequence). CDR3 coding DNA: TGTGCCACCAGCAGAGATTACCGCGGCACAGATACGCAGTATTTT. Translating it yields CATSRDYRGTDTQYF.

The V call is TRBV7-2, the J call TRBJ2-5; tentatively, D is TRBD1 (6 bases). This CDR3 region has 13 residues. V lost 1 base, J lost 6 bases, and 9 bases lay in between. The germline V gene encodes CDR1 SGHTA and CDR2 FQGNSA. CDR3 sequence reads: CASSLDRVQTQYF. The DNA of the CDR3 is TGTGCCAGCAGCTTAGACAGGGTACAGACCCAGTACTTC.

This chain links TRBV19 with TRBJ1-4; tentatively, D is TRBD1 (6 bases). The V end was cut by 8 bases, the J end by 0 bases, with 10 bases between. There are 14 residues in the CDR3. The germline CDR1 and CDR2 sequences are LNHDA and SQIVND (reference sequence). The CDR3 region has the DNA TGTGCCAGTTGCCACAGGGCAACTAATGAAAAACTGTTTTTT. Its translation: CASCHRATNEKLFF.

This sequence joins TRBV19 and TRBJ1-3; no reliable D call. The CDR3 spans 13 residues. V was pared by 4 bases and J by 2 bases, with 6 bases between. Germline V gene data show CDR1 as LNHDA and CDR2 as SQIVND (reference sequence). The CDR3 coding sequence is TGTGCCAGTAGTAGAGGCGCTGGAAACACCATATATTTT. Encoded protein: CASSRGAGNTIYF.

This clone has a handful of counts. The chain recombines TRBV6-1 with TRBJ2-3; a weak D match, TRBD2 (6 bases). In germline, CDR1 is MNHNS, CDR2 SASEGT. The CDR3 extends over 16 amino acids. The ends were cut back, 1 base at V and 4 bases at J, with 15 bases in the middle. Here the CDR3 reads CASSEVGVAASDTQYF. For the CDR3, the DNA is TGTGCCAGCAGTGAAGTGGGGGTAGCGGCCTCAGATACGCAGTATTTT.

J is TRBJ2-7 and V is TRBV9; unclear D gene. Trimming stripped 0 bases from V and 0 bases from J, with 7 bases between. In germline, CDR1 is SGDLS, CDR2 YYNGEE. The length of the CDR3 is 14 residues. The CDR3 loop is CASSVDPGSYEQYF. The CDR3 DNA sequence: TGTGCCAGCAGCGTAGATCCGGGCTCCTACGAGCAGTACTTC. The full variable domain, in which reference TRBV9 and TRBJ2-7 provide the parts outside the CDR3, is DSGVTQTPKHLITATGQRVTLRCSPRSGDLSVYWYQQSLDQGLQFLIQYYNGEERAKGNILERFSAQQFPDLHSELNLSSLELGDSALYFCASSVDPGSYEQYFGPGTRLTVT.

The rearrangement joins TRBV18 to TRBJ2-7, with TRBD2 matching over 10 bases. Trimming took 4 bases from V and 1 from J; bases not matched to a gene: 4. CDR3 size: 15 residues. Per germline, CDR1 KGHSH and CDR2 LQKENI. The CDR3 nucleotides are TGTGCCAGCTCACGGTTAGCGGGGGGTTCCTACGAGCAGTACTTC. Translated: CASSRLAGGSYEQYF.

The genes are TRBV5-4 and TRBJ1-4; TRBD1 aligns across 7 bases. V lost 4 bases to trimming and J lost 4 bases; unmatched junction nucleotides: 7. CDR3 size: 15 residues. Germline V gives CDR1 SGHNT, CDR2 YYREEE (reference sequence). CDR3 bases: TGTGCCAGCAGCCCCGGGACAGCTCTTAATGAAAAACTGTTTTTT. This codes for CASSPGTALNEKLFF.